The clone carrying this T cell receptor beta chain was seen once. The CDR3 extends over 15 amino acids. From germline, CDR1 is KGHDR and CDR2 SFDVKD. J gave up 7 bases and V 4 bases, and 4 bases lay outside the gene matches. Per the original methods: Estimation of nucleated cell counts was performed using reference gene primer amplification. The protocol was immunoSEQ multiplex PCR, while the TCRdb copy is restricted to in-frame clones and leaves out a portion. V, J and clone size are taken as reported in that table, and D and trimming were inferred from the DNA itself. Found here are over 150,000 clones, about 89% of them singletons; the top ten hold around 0.55%. These data come from a study of blood T cell repertoires in COVID-19.

The clonotype comes from a man aged 45-60 years with acute or convalescent COVID-19. The chain has TRBV24-1 and TRBJ2-1, with 12 bases aligning to TRBD2. Sequenced input: peripheral blood. CDR3 in amino acids: CATSDLLAGGNEQFF. CDR3 in DNA: TGTGCCACCAGTGACCTCCTAGCGGGAGGGAATGAGCAGTTCTTC.